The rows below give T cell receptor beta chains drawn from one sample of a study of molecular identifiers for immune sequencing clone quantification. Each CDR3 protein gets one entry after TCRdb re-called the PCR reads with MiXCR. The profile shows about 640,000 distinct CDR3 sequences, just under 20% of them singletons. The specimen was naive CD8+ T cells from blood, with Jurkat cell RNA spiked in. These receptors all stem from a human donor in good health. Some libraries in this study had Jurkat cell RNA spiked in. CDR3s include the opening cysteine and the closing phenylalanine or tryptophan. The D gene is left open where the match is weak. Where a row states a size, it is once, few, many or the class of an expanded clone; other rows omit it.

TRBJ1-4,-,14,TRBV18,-,CASSPQGVDEKLFF,TGTGCCAGCTCACCACAAGGGGTGGACGAAAAACTGTTTTTT
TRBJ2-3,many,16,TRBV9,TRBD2,CASSTRLAGEADTQYF,TGTGCCAGCAGCACCAGACTAGCGGGGGAGGCAGATACGCAGTATTTT
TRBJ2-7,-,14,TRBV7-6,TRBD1,CASSSGTVDYEQYF,TGTGCCAGCAGTTCCGGGACAGTGGACTACGAGCAGTACTTC
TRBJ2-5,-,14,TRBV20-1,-,CSARGFWGQETQYF,TGCAGTGCTAGAGGGTTCTGGGGCCAAGAGACCCAGTACTTC
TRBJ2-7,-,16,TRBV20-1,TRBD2,CSAPVSPGTTNYGQYF,TGCAGTGCCCCGGTTTCCCCCGGGACTACCAACTACGGGCAGTACTTC
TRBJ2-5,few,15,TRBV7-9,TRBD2,CASSLTTSEQETQYF,TGTGCCAGCAGCTTAACCACTAGCGAGCAAGAGACCCAGTACTTC
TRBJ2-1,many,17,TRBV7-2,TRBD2,CASSKASGGALDNEQFF,TGTGCCAGCTCAAAAGCCAGCGGGGGAGCTCTAGACAATGAGCAGTTCTTC
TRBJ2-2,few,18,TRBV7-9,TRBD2,CASSFVLAGPVNTGELFF,TGTGCCAGCAGCTTTGTTCTAGCGGGGCCCGTGAACACCGGGGAGCTGTTTTTT
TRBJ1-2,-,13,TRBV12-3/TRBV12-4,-,CASSFPREEGYVF,TGTGCCAGCAGTTTTCCCAGGGAGGAGGGCTACGTCTTC
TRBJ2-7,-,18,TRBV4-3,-,CASSQDRALAGSFYEQYF,TGCGCCAGCAGCCAAGATCGGGCCCTTGCGGGATCCTTCTACGAGCAGTACTTC
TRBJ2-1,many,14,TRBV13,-,CASSPGTFYNEQFF,TGTGCCAGCAGCCCGGGGACTTTCTACAATGAGCAGTTCTTC
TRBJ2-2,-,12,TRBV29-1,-,CSVEFGTGELFF,TGCAGCGTTGAATTCGGGACCGGGGAGCTGTTTTTT
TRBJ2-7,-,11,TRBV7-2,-,CAGSAAYEQYF,TGTGCCGGCAGCGCTGCCTACGAGCAGTACTTC
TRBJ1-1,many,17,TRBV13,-,CASSLKGRLRGWGEAFF,TGTGCCAGCAGCTTAAAGGGCCGCCTGAGGGGATGGGGTGAAGCTTTCTTT
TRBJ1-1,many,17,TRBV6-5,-,CASSYLGREVGPAEAFF,TGTGCCAGCAGTTACTTGGGCAGGGAAGTGGGTCCCGCTGAAGCTTTCTTT
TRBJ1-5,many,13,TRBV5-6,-,CASSEQEAAPQHF,TGTGCCAGCAGCGAACAGGAGGCAGCGCCCCAGCATTTT
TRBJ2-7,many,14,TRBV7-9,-,CASSSDVASGEQYF,TGTGCCAGCAGCTCGGACGTCGCTTCTGGGGAGCAGTACTTC
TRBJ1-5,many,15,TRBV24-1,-,CATSDTRHRGQPQHF,TGTGCCACCAGTGACACGCGACACCGAGGGCAGCCCCAGCATTTT
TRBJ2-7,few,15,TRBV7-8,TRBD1,CASSLLYLGQAEQYF,TGTGCCAGCAGCTTACTCTACCTAGGACAGGCCGAGCAGTACTTC
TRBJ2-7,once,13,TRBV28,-,CASTHARLSEQYF,TGTGCCAGCACCCATGCCAGATTGAGTGAGCAGTACTTC
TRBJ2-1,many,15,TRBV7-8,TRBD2,CASSMRLALGNEQFF,TGTGCCAGCAGCATGCGACTAGCTCTCGGCAATGAGCAGTTCTTC
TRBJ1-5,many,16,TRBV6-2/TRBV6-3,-,CASSYSARYSNQPQHF,TGTGCCAGCAGTTACTCGGCCAGGTATAGCAATCAGCCCCAGCATTTT
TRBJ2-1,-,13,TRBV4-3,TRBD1,CASRGQGLNEQFF,TGCGCCAGCAGGGGACAGGGATTGAATGAGCAGTTCTTC
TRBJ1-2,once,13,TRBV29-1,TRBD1,CSVVRTGGYGYTF,TGCAGCGTTGTTAGGACAGGGGGCTATGGCTACACCTTC
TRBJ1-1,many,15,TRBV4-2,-,CASSQDEGSDTEAFF,TGTGCCAGCAGCCAAGATGAGGGCTCTGACACTGAAGCTTTCTTT
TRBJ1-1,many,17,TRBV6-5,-,CASSPDSLGGLNTEAFF,TGTGCCAGCAGCCCCGACAGTCTTGGGGGCTTGAACACTGAAGCTTTCTTT
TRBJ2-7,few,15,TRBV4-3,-,CAGSQAPGQTCEQYF,TGCGCCGGCAGCCAAGCCCCGGGACAAACCTGCGAGCAGTACTTC
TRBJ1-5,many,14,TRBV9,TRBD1,CASSVGTDDQPQHF,TGTGCCAGCAGCGTCGGGACAGATGATCAGCCCCAGCATTTT
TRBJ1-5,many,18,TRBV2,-,CASSPISSRGLSNQPQHF,TGTGCCAGCAGTCCTATATCTTCCAGGGGATTAAGCAATCAGCCCCAGCATTTT
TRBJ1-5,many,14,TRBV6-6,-,CAAEGTDSNQPQHF,TGTGCCGCCGAGGGCACCGATAGCAATCAGCCCCAGCATTTT
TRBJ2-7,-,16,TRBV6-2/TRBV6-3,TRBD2,CASSYGWRTSGYEQYF,TGTGCCAGCAGTTACGGGTGGAGGACTAGCGGGTACGAGCAGTACTTC
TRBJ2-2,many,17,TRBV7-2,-,CASSFSIRTANTGELFF,TGTGCCAGCAGCTTTTCCATTAGGACAGCGAACACCGGGGAGCTGTTTTTT
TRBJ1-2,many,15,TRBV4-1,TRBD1,CASSQDSGQDHGYTF,TGCGCCAGCAGCCAAGATTCCGGACAGGACCATGGCTACACCTTC
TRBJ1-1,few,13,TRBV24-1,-,CATSDDVNTEAFF,TGTGCCACCAGTGATGATGTGAACACTGAAGCTTTCTTT
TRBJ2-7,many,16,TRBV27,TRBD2,CASGPVSGGPKNEQYF,TGTGCCAGTGGGCCGGTGTCGGGAGGGCCCAAGAACGAGCAGTACTTC
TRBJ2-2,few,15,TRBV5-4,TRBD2,CASSSALTSGEELFF,TGTGCCAGCAGCTCCGCCCTAACTAGCGGGGAGGAGCTGTTTTTT
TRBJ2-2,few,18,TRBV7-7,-,CASSLDPGTYANTGELFF,TGTGCCAGCAGCTTAGATCCGGGGACTTACGCGAACACCGGGGAGCTGTTTTTT
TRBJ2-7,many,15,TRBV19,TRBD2,CASSIGEREYYEQYF,TGTGCCAGTAGTATAGGGGAGCGGGAGTACTACGAGCAGTACTTC
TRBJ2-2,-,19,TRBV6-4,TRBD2,CASSVSGTSGGRDTGELFF,TGTGCCAGCAGTGTTTCTGGGACTAGCGGGGGCCGGGACACCGGGGAGCTGTTTTTT
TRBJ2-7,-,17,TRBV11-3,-,CASSPPDTIFPIDEQYF,TGTGCCAGCAGCCCACCCGACACAATTTTTCCCATTGACGAGCAGTACTTC
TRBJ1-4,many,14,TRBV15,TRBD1,CATTTGTGGEKLFF,TGTGCCACCACCACGGGGACAGGGGGTGAGAAACTGTTTTTT